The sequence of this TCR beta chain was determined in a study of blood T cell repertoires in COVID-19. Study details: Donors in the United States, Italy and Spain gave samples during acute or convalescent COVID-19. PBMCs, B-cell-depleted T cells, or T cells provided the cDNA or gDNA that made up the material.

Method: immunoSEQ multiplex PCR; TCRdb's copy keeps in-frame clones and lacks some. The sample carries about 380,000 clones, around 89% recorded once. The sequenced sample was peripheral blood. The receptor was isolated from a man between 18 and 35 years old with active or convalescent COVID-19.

The CDR3 is CASSPFGSFTEAFF. DNA of the CDR3: TGTGCCAGCAGCCCCTTCGGGTCATTCACTGAAGCTTTCTTT. The chain links TRBV7-2 to TRBJ1-1; no clear D gene. V lost 5 bases and J 4 bases, leaving 14 bases between the germline ends. The CDR3 spans 14 residues. Germline V gene sequence: CDR1 SGHTA, CDR2 FQGNSA.